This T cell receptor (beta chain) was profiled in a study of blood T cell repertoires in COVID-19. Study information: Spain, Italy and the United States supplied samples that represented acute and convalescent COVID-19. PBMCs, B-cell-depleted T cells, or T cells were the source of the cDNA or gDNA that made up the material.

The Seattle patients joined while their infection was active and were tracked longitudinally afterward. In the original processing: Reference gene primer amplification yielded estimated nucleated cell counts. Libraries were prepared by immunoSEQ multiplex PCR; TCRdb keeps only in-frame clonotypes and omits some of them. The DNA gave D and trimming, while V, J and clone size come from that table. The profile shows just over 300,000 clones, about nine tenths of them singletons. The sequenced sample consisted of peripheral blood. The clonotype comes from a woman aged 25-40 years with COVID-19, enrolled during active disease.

CDR3 protein: CASSRQGWQETQYF. Written as DNA, the CDR3 is TGTGCCAGCAGTCGACAGGGGTGGCAAGAGACCCAGTACTTC. The rearrangement joins TRBV6-5 to TRBJ2-5; 8 bases are a match to TRBD1. V was clipped by 5 bases and J by 2 bases; unmatched bases: 4. CDR3 length equals 14 residues. Germline-derived CDR1 and CDR2 are MNHEY and SVGAGI.